This T cell receptor beta chain emerged from a study of cytomegalovirus exposure and HLA in healthy donors. Findings of the study overall: Later analysis suggested most CMV-associated TCR beta chains were HLA-restricted.

Losses at the gene ends were 4 bases for V and 2 bases for J; bases not matched to a gene: 4. This CDR3 comprises 14 residues. Germline V gene data show CDR1 as LNHDA and CDR2 as SQIVND (reference sequence). With regard to this clone: Its antigen is undetermined.

Vbeta (60) and Jbeta (13) primers were used in the PCR. Some clones are missing from TCRdb's copy, which holds only in-frame ones; the method was immunoSEQ multiplex PCR. Altogether over 200,000 clones are present, approximately 84% being singletons, with the ten largest covering more than 0.5%. Sequenced input: PBMCs. The chain carries TRBV19 and TRBJ1-2, with 7 bases matching TRBD1. The source of this sequence is a woman in her forties in good health and CMV-seronegative. This chain's CDR3 is CASSREGQNYGYTF. The CDR3 coding sequence is TGTGCCAGTAGTAGAGAGGGACAGAACTATGGCTACACCTTC. The entire variable domain, with the rest obtained from reference TRBV19 and TRBJ1-2, is as follows: DGGITQSPKYLFRKEGQNVTLSCEQNLNHDAMYWYRQDPGQGLRLIYYSQIVNDFQKGDIAEGYSVSREKKESFPLTVTSAQKNPTAFYLCASSREGQNYGYTFGSGTRLTVV.